Shown below are 32 T cell receptor beta chains from a single sample sequenced in a study of regulatory T cells in long-lasting Graves disease. Regarding time point: newly diagnosed GD, antithyroid drugs for less than 3 months. RNA isolated from PBMCs was used to make the TCR library. Investigators prepared the TCR beta libraries by applying iRepertoire HTBI primers and Arm-PCR of CDR3 regions. TCRdb reanalysed the multiplex PCR reads using MiXCR and keeps one entry per CDR3 protein. The data contain around 240,000 distinct CDR3 sequences, about 20% of them singletons. The same specimen was also included in a second study, on T cells in Graves' hyperthyroidism and ophthalmopathy.

Sequenced material: peripheral blood mononuclear cells (PBMCs), taken at new diagnosis, from a patient treated with antithyroid drugs. These TCRs come from a woman under 40 with Graves disease.

This sequence joins TRBV7-9 and TRBJ1-4, with D unclear. The CDR3 loop spans 13 amino acids. Germline values: CDR1 SEHNR, CDR2 FQNEAQ (reference sequence). V lost 5 bases and J lost 5, with 9 bases in between. CDR3: CASSRVSNEKLFF. The CDR3 region has the DNA TGTGCCAGCAGCAGGGTCTCAAATGAAAAACTGTTTTTT.

This clonotype was found many times. The rearrangement links TRBV20-1 to TRBJ1-5; 8 bases map to TRBD1. CDR1 is DFQATT, CDR2 SNEGSKA, per germline (reference sequence). With 0 bases clipped from V and 5 bases from J, the junction kept 6 bases outside the gene matches. The CDR3 is 15 residues long. The DNA for the CDR3 is TGCAGTGCTAGAGATCTGGACAGGGATTATCAGCCCCAGCATTTT. Its protein is CSARDLDRDYQPQHF.

This clonotype was observed at least ten times. This chain connects TRBV5-1 to TRBJ1-2; no definite D call. Trimming left V 0 bases short and J 5 bases short, with 17 bases between. This CDR3 spans 16 amino acids. Germline CDR1 is SGHRS and CDR2 is YFSETQ. In DNA, the CDR3 is TGCGCCAGCAGCTTGGCCTCGGGGAACCCGAGGTATGGCTACACCTTC. It codes for CASSLASGNPRYGYTF.

The V gene is TRBV28, the J gene TRBJ1-4, with D possibly being TRBD1 (6 bases). V dropped 6 bases and J dropped 4 bases, with 12 bases sitting between them. Per germline, CDR1 MDHEN and CDR2 SYDVKM. This CDR3 comprises 14 residues. The CDR3 loop reads CASSRTEGNEKLFF. The CDR3 bases are TGTGCCAGCAGCAGGACAGAGGGTAATGAAAAACTGTTTTTT.

This clonotype occurred many times. The chain links TRBV29-1 to TRBJ2-5; no firm D call. V lost 4 bases to trimming and J lost 5 bases, with 2 bases between them. This CDR3 spans 9 amino acids. Germline values: CDR1 SQVTM, CDR2 ANQGSEA. The CDR3 is CSVGETQYF. The CDR3 DNA is TGCAGCGTTGGCGAGACCCAGTACTTC.

This clonotype was seen repeatedly, ten times or more. The CDR3 DNA reads TGTGCCAGTAGTATAGAAGGCCACGGGGATGGCTACACCTTC. It codes for CASSIEGHGDGYTF. V usage is TRBV19 and J usage is TRBJ1-2; no clear D gene. Trimming took off 0 bases at V and 6 bases at J, with 11 bases between the two ends. Germline CDR1 LNHDA, CDR2 SQIVND (reference sequence). The CDR3 contains 14 residues.

This clonotype has at least ten counts. The rearrangement uses TRBV6-2 or TRBV6-3 and TRBJ2-1; 7 bases match TRBD2. The germline CDR1 and CDR2 sequences are MNHEY and SVGEGT. The V and J ends lost 7 bases and 0 bases, in that order; junction bases with no gene match: 6. The CDR3 consists of 15 residues. Written as DNA, the CDR3 is TGTGCCAGCACCCTAGCGGAACTCTCCTACAATGAGCAGTTCTTC. Amino acid sequence: CASTLAELSYNEQFF.

This clonotype occurred many times. The chain uses TRBV29-1 and TRBJ1-2; possibly TRBD1 for D (6 bases). The length of the CDR3 is 16 residues. Looked up from germline, CDR1 is SQVTM and CDR2 is ANQGSEA. Trimming pared 0 bases from V and 5 bases from J, leaving 19 bases between. This CDR3 is CSVEDGRQGLRYGYTF. The CDR3, as DNA: TGCAGCGTTGAAGATGGTAGGCAGGGGTTGAGGTATGGCTACACCTTC.

V usage is TRBV28 and J usage is TRBJ1-4, with D unclear. TRBJ2-2 matches the DNA end more closely, so the J call is doubtful. CDR1 is MDHEN and CDR2 is SYDVKM in the germline V gene. The CDR3 is 12 amino acids. CDR3 sequence (DNA): TGTGCCAGCAGCCCAAGTCGGCAGGAGCTGTTTTTT. The encoded protein is CASSPSRQELFF.

This clonotype was seen many times. This CDR3 is CAISADYEQYF. CDR3 coding DNA: TGTGCCATCAGTGCGGACTACGAGCAGTACTTC. The chain employs TRBV10-3 and TRBJ2-7; D is uncertain. This CDR3 has 11 amino acids. The V end was cut by 4 bases, the J end by 3 bases, with 4 bases between. The germline CDR1 and CDR2 sequences are ENHRY and SYGVKD.

This clonotype was recorded at least ten times. The V call is TRBV29-1, the J call TRBJ1-2; 11 bases are shared with TRBD1. From germline, CDR1 is SQVTM and CDR2 ANQGSEA. The CDR3 runs to 14 residues. Trimming cost V 7 bases and J 2 bases; bases outside gene matches: 6. The CDR3 spells CSAAGQGVNYGYTF. The CDR3 DNA reads TGCAGCGCTGCGGGACAGGGGGTCAACTATGGCTACACCTTC.

This clonotype was detected many times. V gene TRBV10-3 combines with J gene TRBJ1-1, with 9 bases fitting TRBD1. The CDR3 contains 16 residues. Germline lookup yields CDR1 ENHRY and CDR2 SYGVKD. Germline trimming cut 3 bases from V and 0 bases from J; bases unmatched to any gene: 5. The CDR3 DNA sequence: TGTGCCATCAGTGAACGGACAGGGGTCATGAACACTGAAGCTTTCTTT. It specifies CAISERTGVMNTEAFF.

This clonotype was found a few times. The V call is TRBV19, the J call TRBJ2-7; the D is unclear. The V gene's germline CDR1 is LNHDA and CDR2 SQIVND (reference sequence). V was shortened by 1 base and J by 2 bases, with 9 bases between the two germline ends. CDR3 size: 14 residues. The DNA for the CDR3 is TGTGCCAGTAGTATAGGGATCCAAGCCTACGAGCAGTACTTC. Amino acids: CASSIGIQAYEQYF.

The rearrangement joins TRBV6-2 or TRBV6-3 to TRBJ1-1; D remains ambiguous. Trimming cost V 5 bases and J 0 bases, with 22 bases left between them. The CDR3 loop spans 18 amino acids. Germline V gene lookup returns CDR1 MNHEY and CDR2 SVGEGT. The CDR3 sequence is CASSEYRGPGLMNTEAFF. The CDR3 nucleotides are TGTGCCAGCAGTGAATACCGAGGACCAGGCCTAATGAACACTGAAGCTTTCTTT.

This chain uses TRBV6-9 with TRBJ1-1; a weak D match, TRBD1 (5 bases). The germline V gene has CDR1 MNHGY and CDR2 SVAAGI. CDR3 length equals 14 residues. V was cut by 3 bases and J by 1 base, with 9 bases left in between. CDR3 bases: TGTGCCAGCAGTTACAGGCAGGGGAACACTGAAGCTTTCTTT. Amino acids: CASSYRQGNTEAFF.

The V and J genes are TRBV4-1 and TRBJ2-1, with D perhaps TRBD1 (5 bases). Germline assignment: CDR1 MGHRA and CDR2 YSYEKL. V was trimmed by 4 bases and J by 1 base, leaving 14 bases between them. The CDR3 has 16 residues. This chain's CDR3 is CASSPPGHNSYNEQFF. CDR3 bases: TGCGCCAGCAGCCCGCCAGGACACAATTCCTACAATGAGCAGTTCTTC.

This clonotype was seen only a few times. Germline is not matched at one junction end, which may reflect a read error. Here the CDR3 reads CASSQLAAVRNEQFF. In DNA, the CDR3 is TGTGCCAGCAGCCAACTAGCGGCCGTAAGGAATGAGCAGTTCTTC. The chain couples TRBV4-1 to TRBJ2-1; 8 bases align to TRBD2. The CDR3 contains 15 residues. From germline, CDR1 is MGHRA and CDR2 YSYEKL.

This clonotype was seen at least ten times. V usage is TRBV12-3 or TRBV12-4 and J usage is TRBJ1-5; D remains unclear. V lost 2 bases, J lost 7 bases, and 9 bases lay in between. The CDR3 totals 13 residues. The CDR3 DNA sequence: TGTGCCAGCAGTTTAATTCTGGCCCAGCCCCAGCATTTT. This codes for CASSLILAQPQHF.

This clonotype was counted between two and nine times. A much more abundant neighbour one base away suggests this may be a read error. The chain employs TRBV10-3 and TRBJ1-5; 10 nucleotides align to TRBD1. CDR1 ENHRY and CDR2 SYGVKD come from the germline V gene. There are 14 residues in the CDR3. The CDR3 DNA reads as TGTGTCATCAGTGAGGGACAGGGGAATCAGCCCCAGCATTTT. It codes for CVISEGQGNQPQHF.

As for this clonotype: This may come from a read error, since a much larger clone is one base off. The chain carries TRBV6-1 and TRBJ2-5; D possibly uses TRBD1 or TRBD2 (5 bases each). Germline assignment: CDR1 MNHNS and CDR2 SASEGT. This CDR3 comprises 15 residues. Trimming took off 5 bases at V and 7 bases at J, with 20 bases between the two ends. The CDR3 protein is CASSQRDGHFGTQYF. CDR3 DNA: TGTGCCAGCAGTCAGAGGGACGGGCATTTCGGGACCCAGTACTTC.

Comment on this clonotype: Just one base apart from a much larger clone, this may be a read error. The conserved final phenylalanine or tryptophan is absent from the CDR3, which likely points to a read error. The rearrangement joins TRBV20-1 to TRBJ2-7, with D perhaps matching TRBD2 (5 bases). CDR1 is DFQATT, CDR2 SNEGSKA, per germline (reference sequence). This CDR3 is built from 14 residues. V lost 6 bases, J lost 1 base, and 16 bases lay in between. The CDR3 DNA sequence: TGCAGTGCCAACGGCCAGGCGGGTTCCTACGAGCAGTACCTC. Amino acid sequence: CSANGQAGSYEQYL.

This clonotype was observed many times. This chain links TRBV27 with TRBJ1-6, with no clear D. Germline CDR1 reads MNHEY; CDR2 reads SMNVEV (reference sequence). This CDR3 spans 19 amino acids. V lost 2 bases and J lost 4, with 21 bases in between. The DNA for the CDR3 is TGTGCCAGCAGTTTAGAGGGCCAAAAAGGTAGAGGGTATAATTCACCCCTCCACTTT. This translates into CASSLEGQKGRGYNSPLHF.

The chain has TRBV20-1 and TRBJ2-5, with a weak D call TRBD1 (6 bases). This CDR3 has 11 amino acids. Trimming stripped 5 bases from V and 5 bases from J, with 9 bases between. Germline V gives CDR1 DFQATT, CDR2 SNEGSKA (reference sequence). CDR3 DNA: TGCAGTGCTCAGGGGAAGGAGACCCAGTACTTC. Translation gives CSAQGKETQYF.

In this sample, this clonotype turned up many times. J is TRBJ1-1 and V is TRBV20-1; D is undetermined. Looked up from germline, CDR1 is DFQATT and CDR2 is SNEGSKA (reference sequence). There are 12 residues in the CDR3. V dropped 3 bases and J dropped 1 base, with 6 bases sitting between them. The CDR3 loop is CSASRQNTEAFF. The CDR3 nucleotides are TGCAGTGCTAGCAGACAGAACACTGAAGCTTTCTTT.

This clonotype occurred many times. The chain recombines TRBV6-5 with TRBJ1-6; 7 positions match TRBD1. The ends lost 1 base at V and 9 bases at J; junction bases unmatched: 3. Germline loops: CDR1 MNHEY, CDR2 SVGAGI. This CDR3 is 14 amino acids long. CDR3 DNA: TGTGCCAGCAGTTACTACAGGGGCGCTTCACCCCTCCACTTT. Residues: CASSYYRGASPLHF.

This clonotype has at least ten counts. This chain uses TRBV6-1 with TRBJ1-1, with 8 bases that match TRBD1. V dropped 3 bases and J dropped 3; count of bases not matched to a gene: 3. The germline V gene has CDR1 MNHNS and CDR2 SASEGT. This CDR3 is 14 amino acids long. CDR3 in DNA: TGTGCCAGCAGTGAGCCGGGACAGGACACTGAAGCTTTCTTT. Protein sequence: CASSEPGQDTEAFF.

There are many counts of this clonotype. The rearrangement uses TRBV20-1 and TRBJ1-3; tentative D call: TRBD1 (5 bases). This CDR3 contains 15 residues. V lost 0 bases and J lost 0, with 9 bases in between. Germline CDR1 DFQATT, CDR2 SNEGSKA (reference sequence). The CDR3 bases are TGCAGTGCTAGAGACCCGGGGCGCTCTGGAAACACCATATATTTT. Its translation: CSARDPGRSGNTIYF.

This clonotype was recorded many times. The gene calls are TRBV2 and TRBJ1-2; 7 bases fit TRBD1. The CDR3 runs 16 residues. J lost 3 bases, V lost 6 bases, and 13 bases had no gene match. From germline, CDR1 is SNHLY and CDR2 FYNNEI. CDR3 loop: CASRDRGVQGDYGYTF. The CDR3 bases are TGTGCCAGCAGGGACCGGGGCGTCCAGGGGGACTATGGCTACACCTTC.

Many counts were recorded for this clonotype. This chain connects TRBV7-8 to TRBJ1-1, with unresolved D. V dropped 5 bases and J dropped 2 bases, with 18 bases sitting between them. Germline CDR1 SGHVS, CDR2 FQNEAQ. The CDR3 sequence is 16 residues long. CDR3 DNA: TGTGCCAGCAGCCCACTGCGAGGGTTTGGTAACACTGAAGCTTTCTTT. This translates into CASSPLRGFGNTEAFF.

The sample holds many counts of this clonotype. J is TRBJ1-1 and V is TRBV6-2 or TRBV6-3; 8 positions match TRBD1. V shed 2 bases and J 1 base; nucleotides not matched to a gene: 12. This CDR3 region has 18 residues. Germline loops: CDR1 MNHEY, CDR2 SVGEGT. The CDR3 coding sequence is TGTGCCAGCAGTTACGCGGCCCGGGGACAGGCCTCGAACACTGAAGCTTTCTTT. Residues: CASSYAARGQASNTEAFF.

This clonotype was found many times. This sequence joins TRBV19 and TRBJ1-1; the D is unclear. Germline CDR1 is LNHDA and CDR2 is SQIVND (reference sequence). The CDR3 runs 12 residues. The V gene lost 4 bases and the J gene lost 4 bases, with 7 bases spanning the gap. CDR3 residues: CASSTEVTEAFF. CDR3 nucleotides: TGTGCCAGTAGTACAGAGGTCACTGAAGCTTTCTTT. The full variable domain, its missing parts supplied by reference TRBV19 and TRBJ1-1, is DGGITQSPKYLFRKEGQNVTLSCEQNLNHDAMYWYRQDPGQGLRLIYYSQIVNDFQKGDIAEGYSVSREKKESFPLTVTSAQKNPTAFYLCASSTEVTEAFFGQGTRLTVV.

The table lists this clonotype with a few counts. The chain links TRBV4-1 to TRBJ1-5; possible D gene TRBD1, 5 bases. CDR3 size: 14 residues. The V end was cut by 0 bases, the J end by 6 bases, with 9 bases between. Germline CDR1 MGHRA, CDR2 YSYEKL. The CDR3 is CASSQESRVQPQHF. DNA for the CDR3: TGCGCCAGCAGCCAAGAATCCAGGGTTCAGCCCCAGCATTTT.